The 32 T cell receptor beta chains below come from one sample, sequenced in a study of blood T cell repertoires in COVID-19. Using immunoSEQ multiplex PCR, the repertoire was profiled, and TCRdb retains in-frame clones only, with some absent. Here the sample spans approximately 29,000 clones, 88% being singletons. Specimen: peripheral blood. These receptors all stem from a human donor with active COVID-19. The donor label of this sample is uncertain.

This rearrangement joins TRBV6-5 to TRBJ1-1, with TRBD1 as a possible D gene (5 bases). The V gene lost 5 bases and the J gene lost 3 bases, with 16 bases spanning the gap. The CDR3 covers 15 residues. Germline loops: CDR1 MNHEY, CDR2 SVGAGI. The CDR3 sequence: CASSPPGSKHTEAFF. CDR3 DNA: TGTGCCAGCAGTCCACCAGGGTCCAAGCACACTGAAGCTTTCTTT.

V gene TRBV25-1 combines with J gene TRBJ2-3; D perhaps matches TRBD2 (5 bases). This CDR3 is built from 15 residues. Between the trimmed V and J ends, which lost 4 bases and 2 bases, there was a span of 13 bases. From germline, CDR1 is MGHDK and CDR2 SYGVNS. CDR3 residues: CASSGTRANTDTQYF. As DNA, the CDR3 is TGTGCCAGCAGTGGCACTAGGGCAAACACAGATACGCAGTATTTT.

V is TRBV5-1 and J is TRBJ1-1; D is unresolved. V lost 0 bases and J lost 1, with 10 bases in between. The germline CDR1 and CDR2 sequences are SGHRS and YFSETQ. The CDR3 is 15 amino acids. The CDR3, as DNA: TGCGCCAGCAGCTTGGGTAGCTATACGAACACTGAAGCTTTCTTT. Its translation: CASSLGSYTNTEAFF.

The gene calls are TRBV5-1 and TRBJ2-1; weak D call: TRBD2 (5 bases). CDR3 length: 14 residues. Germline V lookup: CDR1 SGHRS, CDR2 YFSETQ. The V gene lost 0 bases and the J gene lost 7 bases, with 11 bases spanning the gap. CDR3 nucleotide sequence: TGCGCCAGCAGCTTGGGGCTGGGAGATAATGAGCAGTTCTTC. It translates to CASSLGLGDNEQFF.

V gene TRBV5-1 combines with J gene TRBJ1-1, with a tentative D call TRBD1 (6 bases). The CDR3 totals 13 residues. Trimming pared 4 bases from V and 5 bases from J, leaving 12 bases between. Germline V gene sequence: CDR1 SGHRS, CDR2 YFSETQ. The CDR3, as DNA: TGCGCCAGCAGCACTAACAGGGATACTGAAGCTTTCTTT. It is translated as CASSTNRDTEAFF. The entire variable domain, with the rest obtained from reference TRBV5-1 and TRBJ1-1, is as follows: KAGVTQTPRYLIKTRGQQVTLSCSPISGHRSVSWYQQTPGQGLQFLFEYFSETQRNKGNFPGRFSGRQFSNSRSEMNVSTLELGDSALYLCASSTNRDTEAFFGQGTRLTVV.

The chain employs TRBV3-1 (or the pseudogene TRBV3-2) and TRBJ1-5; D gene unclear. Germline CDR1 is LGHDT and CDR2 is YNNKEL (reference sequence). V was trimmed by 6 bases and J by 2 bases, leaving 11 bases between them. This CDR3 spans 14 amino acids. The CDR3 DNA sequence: TGTGCCAGCAGTCTTGGGCGGGGCAATCAGCCCCAGCATTTT. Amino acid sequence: CASSLGRGNQPQHF.

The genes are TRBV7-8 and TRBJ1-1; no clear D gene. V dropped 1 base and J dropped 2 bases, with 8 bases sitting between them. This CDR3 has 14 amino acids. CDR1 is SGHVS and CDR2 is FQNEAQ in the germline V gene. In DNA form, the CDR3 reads TGTGCCAGCAGCTTAGGAGGGATCAACACTGAAGCTTTCTTT. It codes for CASSLGGINTEAFF.

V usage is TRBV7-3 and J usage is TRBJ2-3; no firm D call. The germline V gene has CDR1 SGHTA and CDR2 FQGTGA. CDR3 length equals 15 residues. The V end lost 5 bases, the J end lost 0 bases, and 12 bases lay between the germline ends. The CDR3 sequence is CASSALAASTDTQYF. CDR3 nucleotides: TGTGCCAGCAGCGCATTAGCAGCTAGCACAGATACGCAGTATTTT.

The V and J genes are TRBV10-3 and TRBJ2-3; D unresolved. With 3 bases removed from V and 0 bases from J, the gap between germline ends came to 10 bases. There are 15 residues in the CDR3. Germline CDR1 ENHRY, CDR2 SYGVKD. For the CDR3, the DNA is TGTGCCATCAGTGATGGCGGTACTAGCACAGATACGCAGTATTTT. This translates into CAISDGGTSTDTQYF.

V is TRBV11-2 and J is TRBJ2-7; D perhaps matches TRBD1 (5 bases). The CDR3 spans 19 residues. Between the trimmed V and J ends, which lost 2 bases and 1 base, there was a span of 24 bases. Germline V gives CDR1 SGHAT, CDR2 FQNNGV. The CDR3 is CASSLWSTATSPLSYEQYF. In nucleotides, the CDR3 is TGTGCCAGCAGCTTATGGTCGACAGCTACTTCACCCCTTTCCTACGAGCAGTACTTC.

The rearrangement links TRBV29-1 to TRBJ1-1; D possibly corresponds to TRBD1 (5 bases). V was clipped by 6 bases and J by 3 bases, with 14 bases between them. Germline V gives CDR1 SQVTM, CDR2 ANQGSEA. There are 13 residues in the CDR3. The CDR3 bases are TGCAGCGTCGCTGACAGCGTCGACACTGAAGCTTTCTTT. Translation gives CSVADSVDTEAFF.

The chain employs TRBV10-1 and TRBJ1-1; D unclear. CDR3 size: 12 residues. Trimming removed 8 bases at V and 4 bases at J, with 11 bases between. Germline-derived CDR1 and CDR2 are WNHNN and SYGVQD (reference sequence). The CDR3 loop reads CASLLLCTEAFF. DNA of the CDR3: TGCGCCAGCTTGTTACTCTGCACTGAAGCTTTCTTT.

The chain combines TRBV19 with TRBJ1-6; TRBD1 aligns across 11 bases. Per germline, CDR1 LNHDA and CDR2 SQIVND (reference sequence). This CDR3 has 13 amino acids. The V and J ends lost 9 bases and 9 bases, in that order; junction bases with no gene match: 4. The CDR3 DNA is TGTGCCAGCCGTGGGACAGGGGGTTCACCCCTCCACTTT. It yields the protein CASRGTGGSPLHF.

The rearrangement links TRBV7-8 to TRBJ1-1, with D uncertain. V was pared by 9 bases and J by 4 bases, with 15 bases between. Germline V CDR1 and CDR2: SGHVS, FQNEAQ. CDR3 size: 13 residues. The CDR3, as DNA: TGTGCCAGTACCCTGGGCGCGAGCACTGAAGCTTTCTTT. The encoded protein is CASTLGASTEAFF.

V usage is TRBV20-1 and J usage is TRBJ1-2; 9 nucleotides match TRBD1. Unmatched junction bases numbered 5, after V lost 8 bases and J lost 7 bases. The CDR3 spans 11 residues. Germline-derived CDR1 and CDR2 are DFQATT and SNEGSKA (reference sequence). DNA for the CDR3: TGCAGTCCACAGGGGGCGCCTGGCTACACCTTC. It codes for CSPQGAPGYTF.

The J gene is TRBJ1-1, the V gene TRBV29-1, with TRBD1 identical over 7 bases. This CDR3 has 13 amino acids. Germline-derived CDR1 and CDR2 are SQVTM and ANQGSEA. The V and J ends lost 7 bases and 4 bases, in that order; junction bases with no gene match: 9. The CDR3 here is CSGVTGVFTEAFF. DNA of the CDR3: TGCAGCGGGGTAACAGGGGTTTTCACTGAAGCTTTCTTT.

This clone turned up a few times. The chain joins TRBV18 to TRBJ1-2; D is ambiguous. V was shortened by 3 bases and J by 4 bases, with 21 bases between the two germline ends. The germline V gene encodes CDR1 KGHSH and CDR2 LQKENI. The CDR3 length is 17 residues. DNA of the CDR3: TGTGCCAGCTCACCCTCCGCGGGCGACATAGGCTCCTATGGCTACACCTTC. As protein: CASSPSAGDIGSYGYTF.

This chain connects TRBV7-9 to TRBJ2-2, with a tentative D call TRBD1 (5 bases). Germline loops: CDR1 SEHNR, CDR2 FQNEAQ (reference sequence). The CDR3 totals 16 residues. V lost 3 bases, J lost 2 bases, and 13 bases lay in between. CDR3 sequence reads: CASSFLGALNTGELFF. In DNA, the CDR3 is TGTGCCAGCAGCTTTTTAGGGGCCCTTAACACCGGGGAGCTGTTTTTT.

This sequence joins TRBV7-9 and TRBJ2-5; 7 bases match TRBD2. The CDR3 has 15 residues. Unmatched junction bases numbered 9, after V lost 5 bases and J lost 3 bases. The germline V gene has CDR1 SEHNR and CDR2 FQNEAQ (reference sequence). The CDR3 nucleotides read TGTGCCAGCAGCCCCCGAGGAGCGGGGAAAGAGACCCAGTACTTC. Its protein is CASSPRGAGKETQYF. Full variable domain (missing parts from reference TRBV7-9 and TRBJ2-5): DTGVSQNPRHKITKRGQNVTFRCDPISEHNRLYWYRQTLGQGPEFLTYFQNEAQLEKSRLLSDRFSAERPKGSFSTLEIQRTEQGDSAMYLCASSPRGAGKETQYFGPGTRLLVL.

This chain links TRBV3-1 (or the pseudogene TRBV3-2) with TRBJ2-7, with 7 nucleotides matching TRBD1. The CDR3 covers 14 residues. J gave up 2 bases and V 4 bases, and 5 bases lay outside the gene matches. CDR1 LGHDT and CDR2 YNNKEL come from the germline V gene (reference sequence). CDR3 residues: CASSLQGHTYEQYF. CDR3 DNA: TGTGCCAGCAGCCTACAGGGGCATACCTACGAGCAGTACTTC.

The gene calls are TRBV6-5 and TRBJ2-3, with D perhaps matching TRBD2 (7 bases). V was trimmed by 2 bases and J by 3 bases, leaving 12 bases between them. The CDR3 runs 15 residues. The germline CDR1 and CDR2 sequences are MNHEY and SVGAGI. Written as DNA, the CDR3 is TGTGCCAGCAGTTACGGGGGGGGCACGACAGATACGCAGTATTTT. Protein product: CASSYGGGTTDTQYF.

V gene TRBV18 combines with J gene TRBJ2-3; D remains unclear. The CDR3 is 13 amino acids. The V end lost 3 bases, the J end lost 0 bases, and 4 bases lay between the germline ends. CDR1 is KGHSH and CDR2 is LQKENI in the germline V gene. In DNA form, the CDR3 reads TGTGCCAGCTCACCCCAGAGCACAGATACGCAGTATTTT. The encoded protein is CASSPQSTDTQYF.

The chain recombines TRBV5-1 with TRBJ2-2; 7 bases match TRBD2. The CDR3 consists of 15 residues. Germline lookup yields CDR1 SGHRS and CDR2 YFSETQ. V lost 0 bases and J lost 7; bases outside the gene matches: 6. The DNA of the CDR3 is TGCGCCAGCAGCTTGGCCCCAGCGGGGAACGGGGAGCTGTTTTTT. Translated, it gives CASSLAPAGNGELFF.

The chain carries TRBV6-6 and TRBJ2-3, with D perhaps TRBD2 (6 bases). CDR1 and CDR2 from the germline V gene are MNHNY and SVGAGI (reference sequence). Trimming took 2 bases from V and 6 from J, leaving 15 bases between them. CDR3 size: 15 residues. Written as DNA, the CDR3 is TGTGCCAGCAGTTACGTGGGAGGAGGGGACGATACGCAGTATTTT. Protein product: CASSYVGGGDDTQYF.

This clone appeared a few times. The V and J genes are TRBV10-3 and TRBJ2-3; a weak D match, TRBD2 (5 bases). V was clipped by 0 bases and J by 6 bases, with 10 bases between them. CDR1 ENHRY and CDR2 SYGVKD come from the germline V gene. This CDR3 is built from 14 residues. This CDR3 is CAISESGKGDTQYF. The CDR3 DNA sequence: TGTGCCATCAGTGAGTCCGGGAAAGGCGATACGCAGTATTTT.

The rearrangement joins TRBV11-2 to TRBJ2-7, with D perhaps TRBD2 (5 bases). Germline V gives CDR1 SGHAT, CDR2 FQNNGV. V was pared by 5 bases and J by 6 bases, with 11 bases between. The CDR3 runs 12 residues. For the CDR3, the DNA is TGTGCCAGCAGCACGCGGGCGCCCGAGCAGTACTTC. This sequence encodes CASSTRAPEQYF.

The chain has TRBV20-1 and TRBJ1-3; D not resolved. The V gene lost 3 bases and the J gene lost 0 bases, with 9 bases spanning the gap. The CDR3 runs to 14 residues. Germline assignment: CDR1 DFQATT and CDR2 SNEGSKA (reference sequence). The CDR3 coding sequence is TGCAGTGCTAGTAATCCCAGCTCTGGAAACACCATATATTTT. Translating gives CSASNPSSGNTIYF.

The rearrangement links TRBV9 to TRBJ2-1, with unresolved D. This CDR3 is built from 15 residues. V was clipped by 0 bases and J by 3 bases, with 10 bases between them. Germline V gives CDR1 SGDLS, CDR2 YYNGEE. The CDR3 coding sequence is TGTGCCAGCAGCGTAGGGTCTAGTGACTACAATGAGCAGTTCTTC. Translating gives CASSVGSSDYNEQFF. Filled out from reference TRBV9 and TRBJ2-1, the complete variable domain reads DSGVTQTPKHLITATGQRVTLRCSPRSGDLSVYWYQQSLDQGLQFLIQYYNGEERAKGNILERFSAQQFPDLHSELNLSSLELGDSALYFCASSVGSSDYNEQFFGPGTRLTVL.

The CDR3 nucleotides are TGTGCCAGCAATCGTAACAGGGTGGATGGCGGGGAGCTGTTTTTT. This sequence encodes CASNRNRVDGGELFF. This rearrangement joins TRBV6-5 to TRBJ2-2; possible D gene TRBD1, 6 bases. This CDR3 comprises 15 residues. Germline loops: CDR1 MNHEY, CDR2 SVGAGI. V was clipped by 7 bases and J by 7 bases, with 19 bases between them.

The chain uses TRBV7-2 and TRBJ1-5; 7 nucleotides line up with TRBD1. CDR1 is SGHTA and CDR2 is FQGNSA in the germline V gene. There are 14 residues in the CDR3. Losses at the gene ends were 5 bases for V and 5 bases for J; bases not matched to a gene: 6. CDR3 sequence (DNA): TGTGCCAGCAGCCGGAGGGGGCGAGATCAGCCCCAGCATTTT. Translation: CASSRRGRDQPQHF.

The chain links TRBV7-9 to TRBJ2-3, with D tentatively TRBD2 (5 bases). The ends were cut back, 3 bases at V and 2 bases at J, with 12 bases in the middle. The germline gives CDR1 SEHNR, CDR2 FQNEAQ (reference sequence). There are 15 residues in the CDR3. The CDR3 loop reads CASSFTGLSTDTQYF. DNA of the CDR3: TGTGCCAGCAGCTTCACCGGACTGTCCACAGATACGCAGTATTTT.

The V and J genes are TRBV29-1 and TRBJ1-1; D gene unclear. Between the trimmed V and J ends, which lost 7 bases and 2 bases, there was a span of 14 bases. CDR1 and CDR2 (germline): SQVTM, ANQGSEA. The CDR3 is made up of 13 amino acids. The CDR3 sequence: CSGLRVANTEAFF. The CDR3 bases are TGCAGCGGCCTCCGGGTCGCTAACACTGAAGCTTTCTTT.